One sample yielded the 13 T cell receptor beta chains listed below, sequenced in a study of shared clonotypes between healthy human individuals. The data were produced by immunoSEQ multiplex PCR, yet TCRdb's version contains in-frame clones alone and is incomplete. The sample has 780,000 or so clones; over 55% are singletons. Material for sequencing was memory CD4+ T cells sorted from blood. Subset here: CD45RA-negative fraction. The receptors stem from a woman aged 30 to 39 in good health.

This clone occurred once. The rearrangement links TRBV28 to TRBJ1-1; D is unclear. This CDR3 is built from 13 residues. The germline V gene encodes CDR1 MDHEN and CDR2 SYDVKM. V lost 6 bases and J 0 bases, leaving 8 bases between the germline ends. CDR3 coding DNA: TGTGCCAGCAGGTTGATCTTGAACACTGAAGCTTTCTTT. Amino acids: CASRLILNTEAFF. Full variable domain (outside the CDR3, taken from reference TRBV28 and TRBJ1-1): DVKVTQSSRYLVKRTGEKVFLECVQDMDHENMFWYRQDPGLGLRLIYFSYDVKMKEKGDIPEGYSVSREKKERFSLILESASTNQTSMYLCASRLILNTEAFFGQGTRLTVV.

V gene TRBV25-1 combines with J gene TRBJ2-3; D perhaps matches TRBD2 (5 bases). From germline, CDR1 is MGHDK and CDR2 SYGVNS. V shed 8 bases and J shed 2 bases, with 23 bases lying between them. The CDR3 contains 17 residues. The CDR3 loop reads CASSPPGNSNTTDTQYF. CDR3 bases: TGTGCCAGCTCCCCCCCCGGGAACTCTAATACCACAGATACGCAGTATTTT.

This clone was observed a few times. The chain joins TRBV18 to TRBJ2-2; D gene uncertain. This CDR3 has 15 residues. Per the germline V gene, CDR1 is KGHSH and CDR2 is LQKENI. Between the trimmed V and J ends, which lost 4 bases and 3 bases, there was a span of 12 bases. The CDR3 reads CASSLGLADTGELFF. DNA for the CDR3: TGTGCCAGCTCACTGGGCCTTGCCGACACCGGGGAGCTGTTTTTT.

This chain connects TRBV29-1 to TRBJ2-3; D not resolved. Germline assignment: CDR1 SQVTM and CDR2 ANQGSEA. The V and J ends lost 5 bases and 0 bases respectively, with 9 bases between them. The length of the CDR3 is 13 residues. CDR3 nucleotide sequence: TGCAGCGTTCGCGCCTTCAGCACAGATACGCAGTATTTT. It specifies CSVRAFSTDTQYF.

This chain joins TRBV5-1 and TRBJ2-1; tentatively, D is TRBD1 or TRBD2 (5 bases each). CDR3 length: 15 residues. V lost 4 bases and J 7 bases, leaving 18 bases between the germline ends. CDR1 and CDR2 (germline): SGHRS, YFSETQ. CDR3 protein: CASSNDMGETNEQFF. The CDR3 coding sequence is TGCGCCAGCAGCAACGACATGGGGGAGACGAATGAGCAGTTCTTC.

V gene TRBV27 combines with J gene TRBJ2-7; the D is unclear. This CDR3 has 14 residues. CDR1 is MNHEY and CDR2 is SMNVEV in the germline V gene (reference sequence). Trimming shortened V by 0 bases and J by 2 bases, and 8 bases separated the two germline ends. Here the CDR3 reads CASSLSGQTYEQYF. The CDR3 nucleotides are TGTGCCAGCAGTTTATCGGGCCAGACCTACGAGCAGTACTTC.

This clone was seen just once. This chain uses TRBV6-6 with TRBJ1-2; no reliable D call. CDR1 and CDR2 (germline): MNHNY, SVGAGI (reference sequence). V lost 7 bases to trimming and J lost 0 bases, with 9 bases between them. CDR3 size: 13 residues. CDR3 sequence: CASTRLANYGYTF. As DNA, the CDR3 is TGTGCCAGCACACGGTTAGCTAACTATGGCTACACCTTC.

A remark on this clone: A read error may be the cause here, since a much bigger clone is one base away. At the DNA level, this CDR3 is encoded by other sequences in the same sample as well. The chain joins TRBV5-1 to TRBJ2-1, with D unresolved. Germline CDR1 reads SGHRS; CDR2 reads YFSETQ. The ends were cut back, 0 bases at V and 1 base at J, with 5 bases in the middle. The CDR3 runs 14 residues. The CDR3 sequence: CASSLAGSYNEQFF. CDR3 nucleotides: TGCGCCAGCAGCTTGGCAGGTTCCTACAATGAGCAGTTCTTC.

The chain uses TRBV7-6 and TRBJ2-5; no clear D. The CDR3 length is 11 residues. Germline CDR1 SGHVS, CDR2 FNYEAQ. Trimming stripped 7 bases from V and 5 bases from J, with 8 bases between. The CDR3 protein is CASTVRETQYF. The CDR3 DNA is TGTGCCAGCACCGTCCGGGAGACCCAGTACTTC. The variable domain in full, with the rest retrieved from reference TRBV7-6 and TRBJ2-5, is GAGVSQSPRYKVTKRGQDVALRCDPISGHVSLYWYRQALGQGPEFLTYFNYEAQQDKSGLPNDRFSAERPEGSISTLTIQRTEQRDSAMYRCASTVRETQYFGPGTRLLVL.

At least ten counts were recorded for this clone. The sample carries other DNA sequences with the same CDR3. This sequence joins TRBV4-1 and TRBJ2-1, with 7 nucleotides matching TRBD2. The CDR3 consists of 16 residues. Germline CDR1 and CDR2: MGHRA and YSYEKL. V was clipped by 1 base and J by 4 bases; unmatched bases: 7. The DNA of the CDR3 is TGCGCCAGCAGCCAAGTTGGCGGGAGTGGTTACAATGAGCAGTTCTTC. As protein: CASSQVGGSGYNEQFF.

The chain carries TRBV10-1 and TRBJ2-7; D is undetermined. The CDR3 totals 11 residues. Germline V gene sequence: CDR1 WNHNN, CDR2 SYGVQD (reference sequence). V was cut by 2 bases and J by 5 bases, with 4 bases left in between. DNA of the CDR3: TGCGCCAGCAGTGAGACGCACGAGCAGTACTTC. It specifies CASSETHEQYF.

The CDR3 DNA is TGTGCCAGCAGCTTAGCCGCTAGCGGGACCTACAATGAGCAGTTCTTC. Translated: CASSLAASGTYNEQFF. The rearrangement uses TRBV11-2 and TRBJ2-1, with 9 bases that match TRBD2. Germline V CDR1 and CDR2: SGHAT, FQNNGV. After removal of 1 base from V and 2 bases from J, the junction contained 3 bases not matched to a gene. The CDR3 length is 16 residues.

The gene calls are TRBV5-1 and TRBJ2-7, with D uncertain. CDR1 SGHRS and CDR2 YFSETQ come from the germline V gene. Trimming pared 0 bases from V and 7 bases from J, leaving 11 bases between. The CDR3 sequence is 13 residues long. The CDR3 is CASSLGVDGEQYF. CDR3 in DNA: TGCGCCAGCAGCTTGGGGGTAGATGGGGAGCAGTACTTC.